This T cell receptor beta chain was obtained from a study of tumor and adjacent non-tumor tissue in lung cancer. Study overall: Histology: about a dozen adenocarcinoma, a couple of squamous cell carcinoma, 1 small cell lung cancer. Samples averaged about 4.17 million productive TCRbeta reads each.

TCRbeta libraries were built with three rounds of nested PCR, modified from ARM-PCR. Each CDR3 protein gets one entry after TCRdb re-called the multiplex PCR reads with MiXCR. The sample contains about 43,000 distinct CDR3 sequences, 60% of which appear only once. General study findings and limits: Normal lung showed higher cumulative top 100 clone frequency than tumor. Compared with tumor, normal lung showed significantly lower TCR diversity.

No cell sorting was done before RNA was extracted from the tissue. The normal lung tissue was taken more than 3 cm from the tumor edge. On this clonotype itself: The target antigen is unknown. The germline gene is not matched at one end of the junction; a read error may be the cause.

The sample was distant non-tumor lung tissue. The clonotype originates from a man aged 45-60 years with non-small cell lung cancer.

This CDR3 reads CCVVHGTGANYEQYF. As DNA, the CDR3 is TGCTGCGTTGTCCACGGGACGGGGGCTAACTACGAGCAGTACTTC. The rearrangement links TRBV29-1 to TRBJ2-7, with D perhaps assigned TRBD1 or TRBD2 (6 bases each). The CDR3 has 15 amino acids. Germline V CDR1 and CDR2: SQVTM, ANQGSEA.